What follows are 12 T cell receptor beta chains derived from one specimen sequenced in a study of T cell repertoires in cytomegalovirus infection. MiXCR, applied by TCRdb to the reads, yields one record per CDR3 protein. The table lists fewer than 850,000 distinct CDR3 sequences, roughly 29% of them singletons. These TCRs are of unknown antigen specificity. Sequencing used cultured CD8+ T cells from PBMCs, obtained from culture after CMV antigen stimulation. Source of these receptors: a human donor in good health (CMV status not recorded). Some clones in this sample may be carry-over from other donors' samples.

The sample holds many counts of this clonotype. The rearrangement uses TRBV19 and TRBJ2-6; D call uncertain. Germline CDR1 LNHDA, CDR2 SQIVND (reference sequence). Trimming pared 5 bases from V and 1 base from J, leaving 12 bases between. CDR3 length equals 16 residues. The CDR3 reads CASSLWGLSGANVLTF. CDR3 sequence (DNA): TGTGCCAGTAGTCTTTGGGGTCTGTCTGGGGCCAACGTCCTGACTTTC.

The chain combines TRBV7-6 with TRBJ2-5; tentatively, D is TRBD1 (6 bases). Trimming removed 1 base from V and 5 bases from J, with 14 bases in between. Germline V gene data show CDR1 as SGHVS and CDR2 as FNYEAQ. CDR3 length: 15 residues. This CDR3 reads CASSLGNRASETQYF. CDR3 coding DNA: TGTGCCAGCAGCTTAGGAAACAGGGCAAGTGAGACCCAGTACTTC.

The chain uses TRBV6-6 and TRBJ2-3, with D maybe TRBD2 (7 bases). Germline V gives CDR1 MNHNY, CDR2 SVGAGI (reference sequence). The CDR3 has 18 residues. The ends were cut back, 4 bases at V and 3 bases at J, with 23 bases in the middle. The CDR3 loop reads CASSFLWGRPGGTDTQYF. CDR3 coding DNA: TGTGCCAGCAGTTTCCTTTGGGGGCGGCCGGGAGGTACAGATACGCAGTATTTT.

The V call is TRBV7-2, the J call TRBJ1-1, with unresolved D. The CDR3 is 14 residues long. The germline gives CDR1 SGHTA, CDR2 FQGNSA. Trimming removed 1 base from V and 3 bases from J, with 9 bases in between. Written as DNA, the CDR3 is TGTGCCAGCAGCTTAGAGGAGGTGCACACTGAAGCTTTCTTT. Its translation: CASSLEEVHTEAFF. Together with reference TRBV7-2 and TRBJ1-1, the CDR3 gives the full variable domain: GAGVSQSPSNKVTEKGKDVELRCDPISGHTALYWYRQSLGQGLEFLIYFQGNSAPDKSGLPSDRFSAERTGGSVSTLTIQRTQQEDSAVYLCASSLEEVHTEAFFGQGTRLTVV.

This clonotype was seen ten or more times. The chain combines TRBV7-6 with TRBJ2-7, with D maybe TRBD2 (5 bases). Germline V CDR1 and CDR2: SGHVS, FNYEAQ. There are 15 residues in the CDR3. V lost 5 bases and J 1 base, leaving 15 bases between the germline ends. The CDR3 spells CASSLKEGRSYEQYV. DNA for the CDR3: TGTGCCAGCAGCCTTAAGGAAGGGAGATCCTACGAGCAGTACGTC.

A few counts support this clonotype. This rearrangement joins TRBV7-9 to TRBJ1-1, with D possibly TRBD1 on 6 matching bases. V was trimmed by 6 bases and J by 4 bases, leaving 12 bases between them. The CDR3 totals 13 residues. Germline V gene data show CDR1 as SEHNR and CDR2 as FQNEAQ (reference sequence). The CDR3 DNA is TGTGCCAGCAGAGGGGGAGGTTTCACTGAAGCTTTCTTT. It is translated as CASRGGGFTEAFF.

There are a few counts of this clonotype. The CDR3 DNA is TGTGCCAGCGAGGGCGGGGAGCTGTTTTTT. Its translation is CASEGGELFF. This chain joins TRBV12-3 or TRBV12-4 and TRBJ2-2, with D possibly being TRBD2 (5 bases). Trimming removed 8 bases from V and 7 bases from J, with 5 bases in between. The CDR3 runs 10 residues.

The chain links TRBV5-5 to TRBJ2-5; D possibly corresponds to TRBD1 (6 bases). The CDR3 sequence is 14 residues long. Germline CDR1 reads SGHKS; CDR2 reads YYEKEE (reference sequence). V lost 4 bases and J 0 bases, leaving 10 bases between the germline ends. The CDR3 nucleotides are TGTGCCAGCAGCACCGGACAGTACCAAGAGACCCAGTACTTC. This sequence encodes CASSTGQYQETQYF.

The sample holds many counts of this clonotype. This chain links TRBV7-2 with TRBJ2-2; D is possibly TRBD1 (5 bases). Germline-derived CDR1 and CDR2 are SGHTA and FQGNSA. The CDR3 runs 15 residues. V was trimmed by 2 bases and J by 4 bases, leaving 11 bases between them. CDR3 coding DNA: TGTGCCAGCAGCTTAAAACTTGACAGCACCGGGGAGCTGTTTTTT. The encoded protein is CASSLKLDSTGELFF.

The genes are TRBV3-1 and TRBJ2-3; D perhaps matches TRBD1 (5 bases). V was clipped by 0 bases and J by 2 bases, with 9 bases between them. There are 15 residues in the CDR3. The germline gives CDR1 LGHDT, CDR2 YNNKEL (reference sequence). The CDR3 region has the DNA TGTGCCAGCAGCCAAGAGGGGCTTTCCACAGATACGCAGTATTTT. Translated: CASSQEGLSTDTQYF.

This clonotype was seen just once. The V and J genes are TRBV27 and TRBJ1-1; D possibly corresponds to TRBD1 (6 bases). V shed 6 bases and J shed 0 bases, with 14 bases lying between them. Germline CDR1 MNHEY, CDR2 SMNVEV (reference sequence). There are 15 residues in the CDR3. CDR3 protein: CASSEGGEMNTEAFF. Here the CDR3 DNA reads TGTGCCAGCAGCGAGGGGGGGGAGATGAACACTGAAGCTTTCTTT.

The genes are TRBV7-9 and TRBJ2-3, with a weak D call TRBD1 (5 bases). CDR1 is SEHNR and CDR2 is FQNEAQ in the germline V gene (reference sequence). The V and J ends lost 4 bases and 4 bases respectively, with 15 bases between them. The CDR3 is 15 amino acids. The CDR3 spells CASSSLQVPSDTQYF. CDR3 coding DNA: TGTGCCAGCAGCTCCCTACAGGTTCCCTCAGATACGCAGTATTTT.